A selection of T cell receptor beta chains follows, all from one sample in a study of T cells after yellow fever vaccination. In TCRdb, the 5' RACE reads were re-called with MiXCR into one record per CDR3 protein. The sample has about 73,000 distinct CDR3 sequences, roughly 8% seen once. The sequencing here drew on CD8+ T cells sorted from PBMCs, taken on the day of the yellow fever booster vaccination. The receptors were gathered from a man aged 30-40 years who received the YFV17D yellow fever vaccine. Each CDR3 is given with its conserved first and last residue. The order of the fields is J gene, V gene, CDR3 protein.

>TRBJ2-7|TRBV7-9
CASSATGVGAYEQYF
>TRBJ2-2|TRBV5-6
CASSLDNTGELFF
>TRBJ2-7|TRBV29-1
CSVGTGTTYEQYF
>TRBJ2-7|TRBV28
CASTAPGTVYEQYF
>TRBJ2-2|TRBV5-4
CASSLTDTGELFF
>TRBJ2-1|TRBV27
CASSLFEGDEQFF
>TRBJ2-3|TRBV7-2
CASSLYPGTESTDTQYF
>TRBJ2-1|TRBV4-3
CASSQDSSGSVEFF
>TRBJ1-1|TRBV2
CATRKGSGGAEAFF
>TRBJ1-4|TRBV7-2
CASSLGQGRNEKLFF
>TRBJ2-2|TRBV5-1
CASSFPPGQGAAGELFF
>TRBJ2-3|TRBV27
CASSLLAGETSTDTQYF
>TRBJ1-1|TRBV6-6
CASSYGQGRAFF
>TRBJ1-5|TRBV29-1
CSVEMGSNQPQHF
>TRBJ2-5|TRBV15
CATSTTGGTETQYF
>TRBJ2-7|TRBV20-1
CSAFPGLGPYEQYF
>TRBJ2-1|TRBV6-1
CASGGEPTYNEQFF
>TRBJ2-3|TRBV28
CASSSWGAGKTDTQYF
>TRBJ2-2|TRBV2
CASPEKLGGELFF
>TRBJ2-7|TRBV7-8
CASSLARADEQYF
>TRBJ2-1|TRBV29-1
CSVGGGGSYNEQFF
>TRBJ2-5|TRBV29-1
CSVEEVLQETQYF
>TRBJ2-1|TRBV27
CASSVFGGVYNEQFF
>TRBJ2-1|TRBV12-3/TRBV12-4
CASSPRLAGYYEQFF
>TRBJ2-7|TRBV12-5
CASGMGLAAEQYF
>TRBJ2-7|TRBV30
CAWSRGGNYEQYF
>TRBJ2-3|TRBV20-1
CSARVGEGDTDTQYF
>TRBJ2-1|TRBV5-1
CASTTGGQYNEQFF
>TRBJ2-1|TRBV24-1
CATSEGGYYNEQFF
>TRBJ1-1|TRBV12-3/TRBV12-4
CASSSITGGTQFAFF
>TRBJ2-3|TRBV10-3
CAIKAGGERLGTDTQYF
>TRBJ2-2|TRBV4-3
CASSQELIGGYHPELFF
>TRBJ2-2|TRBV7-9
CAPRTANTGELFF
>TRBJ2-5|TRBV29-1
CSVEVGRGETQYF
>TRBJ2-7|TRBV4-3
CASSQDLRDEQYF
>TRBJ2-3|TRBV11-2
CASSLKGLAGGTDTQYF
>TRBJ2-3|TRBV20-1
CSAPSLASYTDTQYF
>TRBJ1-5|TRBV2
CASSGNWGGDQPQHF
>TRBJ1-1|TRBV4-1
CASSQDPGMNTEAFF
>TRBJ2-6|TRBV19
CASARGTASGANVLTF
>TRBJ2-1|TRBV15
CATKGREVPGEQFF
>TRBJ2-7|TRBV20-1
CSARSGDGYEQYF
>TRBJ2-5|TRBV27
CASGGIGETQYF
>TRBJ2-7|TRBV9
CASSHESGASSYEQYF
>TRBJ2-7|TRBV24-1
CATSDTDSYEQYF
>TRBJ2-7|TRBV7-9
CASSLDGFSYEQYF